The 13 T cell receptor beta chains listed next were all sequenced from one sample in a study of blood T cell repertoires in COVID-19. Some clones are missing from TCRdb's copy, which holds only in-frame ones; the method was immunoSEQ multiplex PCR. The profile shows around 250,000 clones, 84% of them singletons. Sequencing used peripheral blood. The receptors come from a woman aged 40 to 50 who had recovered from COVID-19.

This chain connects TRBV7-9 to TRBJ1-5; D is uncertain. V was clipped by 5 bases and J by 4 bases, with 6 bases between them. Germline V gene sequence: CDR1 SEHNR, CDR2 FQNEAQ (reference sequence). This CDR3 has 12 residues. The CDR3: CASSIGNQPQHF. DNA for the CDR3: TGTGCCAGCAGCATCGGTAATCAGCCCCAGCATTTT.

The V and J genes are TRBV7-9 and TRBJ2-1, with TRBD1 identical over 8 bases. This CDR3 contains 16 residues. With V trimmed by 1 base and J by 2 bases, 4 bases remained unmatched. CDR1 is SEHNR, CDR2 FQNEAQ, per germline (reference sequence). CDR3 coding DNA: TGTGCCAGCAGCTTAGAAGTACAGGGGGCCTACAATGAGCAGTTCTTC. Its protein product is CASSLEVQGAYNEQFF.

This rearrangement joins TRBV6-5 to TRBJ1-1; D is perhaps TRBD1 (6 bases). The length of the CDR3 is 15 residues. Per the germline V gene, CDR1 is MNHEY and CDR2 is SVGAGI. V shed 6 bases and J shed 0 bases, with 14 bases lying between them. Here the CDR3 reads CASRGHLIMNTEAFF. CDR3 nucleotides: TGTGCCAGCAGGGGACACCTCATCATGAACACTGAAGCTTTCTTT.

This clone was observed many times. The chain combines TRBV6-4 with TRBJ1-2; D is uncertain. Deletions cut 4 bases from V and 0 bases from J, with 12 bases between. The CDR3 is 15 residues long. In germline, CDR1 is MRHNA, CDR2 SNTAGT. Written as DNA, the CDR3 is TGTGCCAGCAGTGTCTCTATCTCAGCTAACTATGGCTACACCTTC. It specifies CASSVSISANYGYTF.

This chain uses TRBV15 with TRBJ2-1, with TRBD1 matching over 7 bases. V trimming: 6 bases; J trimming: 4 bases; junction bases outside the gene matches: 6. Germline lookup yields CDR1 LNHNV and CDR2 YYDKDF (reference sequence). The CDR3 loop spans 14 amino acids. CDR3 sequence reads: CATRTGQPYNEQFF. In DNA form, the CDR3 reads TGTGCCACCAGGACGGGACAGCCATACAATGAGCAGTTCTTC.

The J gene is TRBJ2-5, the V gene TRBV5-4, with 9 bases that match TRBD2. The germline gives CDR1 SGHNT, CDR2 YYREEE (reference sequence). The length of the CDR3 is 14 residues. V shed 4 bases and J 5 bases; nucleotides not matched to a gene: 6. CDR3 protein: CASSPRGGAETQYF. Written as DNA, the CDR3 is TGTGCCAGCAGCCCCCGCGGGGGGGCGGAGACCCAGTACTTC.

The J gene is TRBJ2-5, the V gene TRBV4-1; no firm D call. The V end was cut by 2 bases, the J end by 5 bases, with 9 bases between. Germline CDR1 reads MGHRA; CDR2 reads YSYEKL. There are 13 residues in the CDR3. In nucleotides, the CDR3 is TGCGCCAGCAGCCAAACCAGTCAGGAGACCCAGTACTTC. Translation gives CASSQTSQETQYF.

The chain recombines TRBV5-4 with TRBJ1-2; the match to TRBD1 covers 7 bases. V dropped 4 bases and J dropped 7; count of bases not matched to a gene: 7. The CDR3 length is 13 residues. CDR1 and CDR2 from the germline V gene are SGHNT and YYREEE (reference sequence). CDR3 DNA: TGTGCCAGCAGCCCCAACAGGGGAGGTGGCTACACCTTC. It specifies CASSPNRGGGYTF.

The V and J genes are TRBV11-2 and TRBJ2-5; 9 bases are shared with TRBD2. In germline, CDR1 is SGHAT, CDR2 FQNNGV. The CDR3 extends over 16 amino acids. The trim removed 2 bases at V and 1 base at J, leaving 5 bases unmatched. CDR3 coding DNA: TGTGCCAGCAGCTTATTAGGCGGGGGGGCCCAAGAGACCCAGTACTTC. Amino acids: CASSLLGGGAQETQYF.

V gene TRBV30 combines with J gene TRBJ1-5; tentative D call: TRBD1 (6 bases). The CDR3 covers 15 residues. V lost 1 base, J lost 0 bases, and 10 bases lay in between. From germline, CDR1 is GTSNPN and CDR2 SVGIG (reference sequence). The CDR3 DNA sequence: TGTGCCTGGAGTGCGACAGGATTTAGCAATCAGCCCCAGCATTTT. Residues: CAWSATGFSNQPQHF.

CDR3: CASSLGGMRGMDETQYF. The CDR3 region has the DNA TGTGCCAGCAGCTTGGGCGGGATGCGGGGGATGGATGAGACCCAGTACTTC. The V and J genes are TRBV5-4 and TRBJ2-5; 7 nucleotides align to TRBD2. V shed 0 bases and J 5 bases; nucleotides not matched to a gene: 13. The CDR3 extends over 17 amino acids. Germline loops: CDR1 SGHNT, CDR2 YYREEE (reference sequence).

The genes are TRBV19 and TRBJ1-1; TRBD1 might be the D (5 bases). This CDR3 spans 13 amino acids. The ends were cut back, 5 bases at V and 4 bases at J, with 11 bases in the middle. CDR1 is LNHDA, CDR2 SQIVND, per germline (reference sequence). DNA of the CDR3: TGTGCCAGTAGTTACCGAAGGGGCACTGAAGCTTTCTTT. Its protein is CASSYRRGTEAFF.

V is TRBV5-4 and J is TRBJ1-1; 7 positions agree with TRBD1. V lost 4 bases to trimming and J lost 3 bases; unmatched junction nucleotides: 6. The CDR3 is 14 residues long. The V gene's germline CDR1 is SGHNT and CDR2 YYREEE (reference sequence). The CDR3 DNA reads as TGTGCCAGCAGCCGGGACAGTCGGGACACTGAAGCTTTCTTT. Its protein product is CASSRDSRDTEAFF.